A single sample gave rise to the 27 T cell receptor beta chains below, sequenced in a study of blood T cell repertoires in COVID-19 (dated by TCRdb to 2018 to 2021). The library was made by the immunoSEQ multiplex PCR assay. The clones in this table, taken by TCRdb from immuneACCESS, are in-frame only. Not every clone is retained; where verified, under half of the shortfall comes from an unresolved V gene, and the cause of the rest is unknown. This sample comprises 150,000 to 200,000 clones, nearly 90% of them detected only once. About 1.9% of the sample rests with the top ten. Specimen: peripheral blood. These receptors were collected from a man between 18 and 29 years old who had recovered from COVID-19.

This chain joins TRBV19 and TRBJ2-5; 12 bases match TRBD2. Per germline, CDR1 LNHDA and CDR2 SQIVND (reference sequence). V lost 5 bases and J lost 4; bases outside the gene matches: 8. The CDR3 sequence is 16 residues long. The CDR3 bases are TGTGCCAGTAGTCGACTAGCGGGAGCCCAGGGAGAGACCCAGTACTTC. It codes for CASSRLAGAQGETQYF.

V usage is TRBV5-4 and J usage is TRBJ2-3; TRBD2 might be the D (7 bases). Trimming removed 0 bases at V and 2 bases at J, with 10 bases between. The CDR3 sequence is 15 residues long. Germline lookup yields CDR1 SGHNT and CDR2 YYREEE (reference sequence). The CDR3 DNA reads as TGTGCCAGCAGCTTGGATGCGGGGGCCACAGATACGCAGTATTTT. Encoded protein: CASSLDAGATDTQYF. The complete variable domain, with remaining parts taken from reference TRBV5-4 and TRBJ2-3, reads ETGVTQSPTHLIKTRGQQVTLRCSSQSGHNTVSWYQQALGQGPQFIFQYYREEENGRGNFPPRFSGLQFPNYSSELNVNALELDDSALYLCASSLDAGATDTQYFGPGTRLTVL.

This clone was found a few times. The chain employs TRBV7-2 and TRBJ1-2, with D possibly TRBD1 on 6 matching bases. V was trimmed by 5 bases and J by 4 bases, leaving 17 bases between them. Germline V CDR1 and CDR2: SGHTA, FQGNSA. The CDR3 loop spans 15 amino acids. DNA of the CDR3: TGTGCCAGCAGCACCCCCGACAGGAGGCTCTATGGCTACACCTTC. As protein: CASSTPDRRLYGYTF.

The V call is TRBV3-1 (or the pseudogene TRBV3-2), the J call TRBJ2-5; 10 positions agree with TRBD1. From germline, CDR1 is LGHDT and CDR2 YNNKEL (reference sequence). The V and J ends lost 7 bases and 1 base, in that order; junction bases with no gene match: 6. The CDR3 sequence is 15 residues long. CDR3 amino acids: CASTWGQGPQETQYF. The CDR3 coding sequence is TGTGCCAGCACCTGGGGACAGGGGCCCCAAGAGACCCAGTACTTC.

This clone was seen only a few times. The CDR3 protein is CASSSSSAQGTGELFF. The CDR3 DNA is TGTGCCAGTAGTTCCTCCTCCGCTCAGGGAACCGGGGAGCTGTTTTTT. The chain is built from TRBV19 and TRBJ2-2, with D perhaps TRBD1 (5 bases). This CDR3 spans 16 amino acids. CDR1 LNHDA and CDR2 SQIVND come from the germline V gene (reference sequence). The ends were cut back, 5 bases at V and 5 bases at J, with 18 bases in the middle.

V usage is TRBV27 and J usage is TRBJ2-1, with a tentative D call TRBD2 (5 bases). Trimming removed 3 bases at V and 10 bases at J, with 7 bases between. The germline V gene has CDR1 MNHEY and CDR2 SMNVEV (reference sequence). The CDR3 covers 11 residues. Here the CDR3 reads CASSFGGEQFF. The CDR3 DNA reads TGTGCCAGCAGTTTCGGCGGGGAGCAGTTCTTC.

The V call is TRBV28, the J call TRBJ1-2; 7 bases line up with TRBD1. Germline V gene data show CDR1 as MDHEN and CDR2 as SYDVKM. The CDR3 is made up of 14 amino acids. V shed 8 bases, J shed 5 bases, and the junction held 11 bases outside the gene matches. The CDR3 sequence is CASQLPGQNYGYTF. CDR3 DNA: TGTGCCAGCCAACTTCCGGGACAGAATTATGGCTACACCTTC.

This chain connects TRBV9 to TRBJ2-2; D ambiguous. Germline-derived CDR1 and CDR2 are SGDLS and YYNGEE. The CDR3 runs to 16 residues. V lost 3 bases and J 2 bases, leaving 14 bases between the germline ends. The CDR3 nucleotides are TGTGCCAGCAGCGCTGGTCCGTTACTTAACACCGGGGAGCTGTTTTTT. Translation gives CASSAGPLLNTGELFF.

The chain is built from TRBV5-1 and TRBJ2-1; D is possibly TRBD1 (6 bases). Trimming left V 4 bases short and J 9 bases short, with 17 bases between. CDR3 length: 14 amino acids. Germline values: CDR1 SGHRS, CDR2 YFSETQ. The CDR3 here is CASSLGAGFGEQFF. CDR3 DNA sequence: TGCGCCAGCAGCCTGGGGGCAGGGTTCGGTGAGCAGTTCTTC.

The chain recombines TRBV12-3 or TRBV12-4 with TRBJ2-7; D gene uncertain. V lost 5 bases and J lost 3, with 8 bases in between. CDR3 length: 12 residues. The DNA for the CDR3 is TGTGCCAGCAGTGACATCTACTACGAGCAGTACTTC. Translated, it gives CASSDIYYEQYF.

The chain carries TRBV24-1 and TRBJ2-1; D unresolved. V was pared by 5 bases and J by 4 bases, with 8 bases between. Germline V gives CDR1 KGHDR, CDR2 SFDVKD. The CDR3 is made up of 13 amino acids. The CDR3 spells CATSGTGYNEQFF. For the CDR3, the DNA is TGTGCCACCAGTGGTACTGGTTACAATGAGCAGTTCTTC.

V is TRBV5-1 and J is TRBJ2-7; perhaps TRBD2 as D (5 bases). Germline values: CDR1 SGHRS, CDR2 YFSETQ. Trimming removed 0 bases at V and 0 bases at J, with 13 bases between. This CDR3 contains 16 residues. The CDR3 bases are TGCGCCAGCAGCTTGGGGACGGGGAAGGGCTCCTACGAGCAGTACTTC. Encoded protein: CASSLGTGKGSYEQYF.

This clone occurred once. CDR3 DNA: TGTGCCAGCAGCCAAACTGGACTAGCGGGACCCCTCTACAATGAGCAGTTCTTC. It translates to CASSQTGLAGPLYNEQFF. V usage is TRBV4-2 and J usage is TRBJ2-1; 12 nucleotides line up with TRBD2. The germline gives CDR1 LGHNA, CDR2 YNFKEQ. The CDR3 extends over 18 amino acids. J gave up 3 bases and V 2 bases, and 8 bases lay outside the gene matches.

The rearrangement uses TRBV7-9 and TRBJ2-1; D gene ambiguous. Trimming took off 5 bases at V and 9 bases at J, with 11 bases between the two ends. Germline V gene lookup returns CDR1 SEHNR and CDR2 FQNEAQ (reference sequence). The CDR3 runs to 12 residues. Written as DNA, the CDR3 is TGTGCCAGCAGCCTCCTAGACGGTGAGCAGTTCTTC. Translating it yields CASSLLDGEQFF.

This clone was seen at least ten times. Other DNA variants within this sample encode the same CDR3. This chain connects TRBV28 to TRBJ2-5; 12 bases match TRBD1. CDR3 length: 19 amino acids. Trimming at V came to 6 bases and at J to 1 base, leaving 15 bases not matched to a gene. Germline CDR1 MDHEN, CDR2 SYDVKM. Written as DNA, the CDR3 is TGTGCCAGCAGCATCACCGGGACAGGGGGCTCTCCGTTCCAAGAGACCCAGTACTTC. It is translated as CASSITGTGGSPFQETQYF.

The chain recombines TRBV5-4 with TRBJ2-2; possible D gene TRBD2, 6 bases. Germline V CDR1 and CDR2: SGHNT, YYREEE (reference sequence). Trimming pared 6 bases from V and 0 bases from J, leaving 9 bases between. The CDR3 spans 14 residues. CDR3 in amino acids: CASMGGANTGELFF. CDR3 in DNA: TGTGCCAGCATGGGCGGGGCGAACACCGGGGAGCTGTTTTTT.

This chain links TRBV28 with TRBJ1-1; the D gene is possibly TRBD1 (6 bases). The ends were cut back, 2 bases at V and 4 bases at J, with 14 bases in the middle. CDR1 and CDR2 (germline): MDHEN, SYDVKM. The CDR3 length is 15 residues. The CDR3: CASSLVGYRATEAFF. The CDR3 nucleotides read TGTGCCAGCAGTTTAGTGGGGTACAGGGCCACTGAAGCTTTCTTT.

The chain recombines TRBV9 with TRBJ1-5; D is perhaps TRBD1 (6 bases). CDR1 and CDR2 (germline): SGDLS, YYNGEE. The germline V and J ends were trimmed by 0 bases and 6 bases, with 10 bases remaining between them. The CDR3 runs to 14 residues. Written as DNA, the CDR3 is TGTGCCAGCAGCGTAGGCGAAGGGGGTCAGCCCCAGCATTTT. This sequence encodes CASSVGEGGQPQHF.

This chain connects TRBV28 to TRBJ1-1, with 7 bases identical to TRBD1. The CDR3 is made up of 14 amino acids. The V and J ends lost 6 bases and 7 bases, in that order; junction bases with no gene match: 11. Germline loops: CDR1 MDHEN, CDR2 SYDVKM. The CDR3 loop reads CASSLTPQGSEAFF. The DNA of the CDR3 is TGTGCCAGCAGCCTAACCCCACAGGGGAGTGAAGCTTTCTTT.

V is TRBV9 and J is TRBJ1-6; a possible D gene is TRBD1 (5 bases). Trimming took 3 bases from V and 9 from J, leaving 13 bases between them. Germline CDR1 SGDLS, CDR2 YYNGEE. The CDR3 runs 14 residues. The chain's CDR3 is CASSALQVGSPLHF. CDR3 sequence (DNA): TGTGCCAGCAGCGCTCTACAGGTTGGTTCACCCCTCCACTTT.

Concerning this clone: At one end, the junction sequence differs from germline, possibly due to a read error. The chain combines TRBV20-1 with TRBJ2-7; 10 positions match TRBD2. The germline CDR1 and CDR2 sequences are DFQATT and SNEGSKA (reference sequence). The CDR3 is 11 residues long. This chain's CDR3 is CSAREGLAAHF. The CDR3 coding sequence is TGCAGTGCTAGAGAAGGACTAGCGGCTCACTTC.

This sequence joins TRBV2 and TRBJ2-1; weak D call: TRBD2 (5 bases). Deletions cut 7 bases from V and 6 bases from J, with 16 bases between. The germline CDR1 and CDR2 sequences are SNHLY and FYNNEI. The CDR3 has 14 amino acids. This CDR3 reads CASKRGEGSNEQFF. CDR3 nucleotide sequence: TGTGCCAGCAAACGGGGAGAAGGTAGCAATGAGCAGTTCTTC.

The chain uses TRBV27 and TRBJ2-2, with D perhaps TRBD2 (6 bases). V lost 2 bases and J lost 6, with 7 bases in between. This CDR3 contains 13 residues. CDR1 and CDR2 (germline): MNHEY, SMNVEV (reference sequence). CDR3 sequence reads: CASSLAGSGELFF. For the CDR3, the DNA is TGTGCCAGCAGTTTAGCGGGATCCGGGGAGCTGTTTTTT.

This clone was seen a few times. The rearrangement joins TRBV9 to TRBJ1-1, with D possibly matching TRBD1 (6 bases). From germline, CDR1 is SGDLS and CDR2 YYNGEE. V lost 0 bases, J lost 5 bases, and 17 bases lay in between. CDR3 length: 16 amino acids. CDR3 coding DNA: TGTGCCAGCAGCGTAGGACCTGCGACAGGTGGAACTGAAGCTTTCTTT. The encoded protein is CASSVGPATGGTEAFF.

This CDR3 is CASIKQGTAEAFF. The CDR3 DNA sequence: TGTGCCAGCATTAAACAGGGGACGGCCGAAGCTTTCTTT. The chain recombines TRBV12-3 or TRBV12-4 with TRBJ1-1; 7 bases agree with TRBD1. The V and J ends lost 7 bases and 8 bases, in that order; junction bases with no gene match: 10. The CDR3 has 13 residues.

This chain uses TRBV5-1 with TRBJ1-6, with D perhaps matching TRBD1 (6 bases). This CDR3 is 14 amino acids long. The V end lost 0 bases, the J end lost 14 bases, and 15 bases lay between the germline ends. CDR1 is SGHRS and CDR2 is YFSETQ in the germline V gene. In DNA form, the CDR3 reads TGCGCCAGCAGCTTGGAAGCCAGCAACAGGGCCCTCCACTTT. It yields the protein CASSLEASNRALHF.

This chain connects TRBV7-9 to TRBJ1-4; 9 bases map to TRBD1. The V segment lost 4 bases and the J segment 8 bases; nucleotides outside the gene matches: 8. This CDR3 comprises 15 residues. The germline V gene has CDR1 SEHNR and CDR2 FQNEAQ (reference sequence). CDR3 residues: CASSSGQGVREKLFF. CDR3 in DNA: TGTGCCAGCAGCTCGGGACAGGGAGTAAGAGAAAAACTGTTTTTT.